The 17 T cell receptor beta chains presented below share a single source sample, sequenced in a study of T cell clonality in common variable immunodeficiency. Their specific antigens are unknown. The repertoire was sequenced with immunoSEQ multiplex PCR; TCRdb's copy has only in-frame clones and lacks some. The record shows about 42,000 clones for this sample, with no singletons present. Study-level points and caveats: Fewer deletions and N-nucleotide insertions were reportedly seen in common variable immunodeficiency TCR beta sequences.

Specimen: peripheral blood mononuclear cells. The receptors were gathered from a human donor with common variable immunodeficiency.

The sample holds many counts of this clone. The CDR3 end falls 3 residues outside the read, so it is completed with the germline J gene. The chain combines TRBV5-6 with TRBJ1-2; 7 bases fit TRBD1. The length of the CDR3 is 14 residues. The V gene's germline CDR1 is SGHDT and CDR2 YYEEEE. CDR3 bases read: TGTGCCAGCAGCTTGGTCTCGACAGGGCGGGGC. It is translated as CASSLVSTGRG. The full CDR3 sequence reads CASSLVSTGRGYTF.

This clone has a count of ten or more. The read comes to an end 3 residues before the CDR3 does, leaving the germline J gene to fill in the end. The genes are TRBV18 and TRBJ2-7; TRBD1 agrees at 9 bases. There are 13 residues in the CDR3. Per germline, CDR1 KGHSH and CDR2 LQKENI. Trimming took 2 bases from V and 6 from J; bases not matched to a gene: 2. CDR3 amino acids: CASSPGTGLEQYF. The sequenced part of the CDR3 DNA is TGTGCCAGCTCACCAGGGACAGGGCTCGAG.

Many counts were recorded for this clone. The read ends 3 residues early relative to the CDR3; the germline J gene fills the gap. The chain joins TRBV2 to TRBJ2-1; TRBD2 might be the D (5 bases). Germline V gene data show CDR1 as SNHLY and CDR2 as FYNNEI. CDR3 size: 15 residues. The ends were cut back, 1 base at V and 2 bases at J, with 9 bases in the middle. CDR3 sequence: CASSEEAGTYNEQFF. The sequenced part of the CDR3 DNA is TGTGCCAGCAGTGAAGAGGCGGGTACCTACAATGAG.

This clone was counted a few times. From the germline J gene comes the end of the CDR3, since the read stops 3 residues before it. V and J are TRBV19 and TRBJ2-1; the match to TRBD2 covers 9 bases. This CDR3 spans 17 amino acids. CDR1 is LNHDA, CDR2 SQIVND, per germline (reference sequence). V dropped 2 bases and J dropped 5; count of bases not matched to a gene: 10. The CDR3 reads CASSIRLAGNLHNEQFF. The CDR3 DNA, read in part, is TGTGCCAGTAGTATAAGGCTAGCGGGAAACCTCCACAATGAG.

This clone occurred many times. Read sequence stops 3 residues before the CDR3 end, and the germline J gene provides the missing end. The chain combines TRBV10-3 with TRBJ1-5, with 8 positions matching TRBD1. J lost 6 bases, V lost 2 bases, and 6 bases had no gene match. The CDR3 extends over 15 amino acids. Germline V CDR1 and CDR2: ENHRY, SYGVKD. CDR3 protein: CAISEAQGASQPQHF. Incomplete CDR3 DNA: TGTGCCATCAGTGAGGCCCAGGGGGCAAGTCAGCCC.

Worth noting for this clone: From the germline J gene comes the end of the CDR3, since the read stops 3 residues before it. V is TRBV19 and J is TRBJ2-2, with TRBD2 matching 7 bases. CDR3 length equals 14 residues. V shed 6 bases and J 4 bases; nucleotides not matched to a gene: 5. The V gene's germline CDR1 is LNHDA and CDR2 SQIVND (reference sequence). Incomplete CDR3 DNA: TGTGCCAGTAGAGTAGCGGGCCTCACCGGGGAG. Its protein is CASRVAGLTGE. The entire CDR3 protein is CASRVAGLTGELFF. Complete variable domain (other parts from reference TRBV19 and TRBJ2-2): DGGITQSPKYLFRKEGQNVTLSCEQNLNHDAMYWYRQDPGQGLRLIYYSQIVNDFQKGDIAEGYSVSREKKESFPLTVTSAQKNPTAFYLCASRVAGLTGELFFGEGSRLTVL.

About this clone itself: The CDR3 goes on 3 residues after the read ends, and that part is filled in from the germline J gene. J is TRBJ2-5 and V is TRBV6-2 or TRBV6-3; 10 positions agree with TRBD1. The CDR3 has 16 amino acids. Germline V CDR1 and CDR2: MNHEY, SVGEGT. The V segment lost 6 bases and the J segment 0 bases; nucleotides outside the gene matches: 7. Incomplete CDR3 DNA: TGTGCCAGCAGAGCCCGGGACAGGGGAAACCAAGAGACC. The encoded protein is CASRARDRGNQET. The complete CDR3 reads CASRARDRGNQETQYF.

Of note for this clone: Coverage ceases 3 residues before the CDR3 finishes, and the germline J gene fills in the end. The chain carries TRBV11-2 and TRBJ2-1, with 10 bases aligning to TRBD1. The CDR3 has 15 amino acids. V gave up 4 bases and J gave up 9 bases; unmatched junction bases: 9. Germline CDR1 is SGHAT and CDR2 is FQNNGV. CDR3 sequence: CASSSGQGSWGEQFF. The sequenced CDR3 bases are TGTGCCAGCAGCTCGGGACAGGGGTCCTGGGGTGAG. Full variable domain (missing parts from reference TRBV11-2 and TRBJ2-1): EAGVAQSPRYKIIEKRQSVAFWCNPISGHATLYWYQQILGQGPKLLIQFQNNGVVDDSQLPKDRFSAERLKGVDSTLKIQPAKLEDSAVYLCASSSGQGSWGEQFFGPGTRLTVL.

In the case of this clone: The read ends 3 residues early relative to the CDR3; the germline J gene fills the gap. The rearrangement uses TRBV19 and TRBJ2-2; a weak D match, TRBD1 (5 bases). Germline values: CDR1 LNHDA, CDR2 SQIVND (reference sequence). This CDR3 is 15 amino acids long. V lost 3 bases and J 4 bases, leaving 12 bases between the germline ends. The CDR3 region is CASSMIGAGTGELFF. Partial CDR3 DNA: TGTGCCAGTAGTATGATAGGGGCCGGCACCGGGGAG.

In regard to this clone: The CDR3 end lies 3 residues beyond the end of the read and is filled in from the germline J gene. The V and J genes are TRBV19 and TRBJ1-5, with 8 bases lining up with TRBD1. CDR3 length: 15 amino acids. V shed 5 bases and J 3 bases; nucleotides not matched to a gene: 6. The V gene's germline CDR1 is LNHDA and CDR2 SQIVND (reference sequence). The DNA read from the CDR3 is TGTGCCAGTAGTCTCCGGACAGGGATCAATCAGCCC. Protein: CASSLRTGINQP. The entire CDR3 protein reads CASSLRTGINQPQHF.

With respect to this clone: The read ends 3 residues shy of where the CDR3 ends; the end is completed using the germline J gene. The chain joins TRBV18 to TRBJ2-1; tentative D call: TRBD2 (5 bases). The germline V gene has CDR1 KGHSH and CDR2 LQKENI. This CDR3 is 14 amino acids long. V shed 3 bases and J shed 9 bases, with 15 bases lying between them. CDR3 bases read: TGTGCCAGCTCACCTACTTCCGGGGAGAGTGAG. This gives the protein CASSPTSGESE. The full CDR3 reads CASSPTSGESEQFF.

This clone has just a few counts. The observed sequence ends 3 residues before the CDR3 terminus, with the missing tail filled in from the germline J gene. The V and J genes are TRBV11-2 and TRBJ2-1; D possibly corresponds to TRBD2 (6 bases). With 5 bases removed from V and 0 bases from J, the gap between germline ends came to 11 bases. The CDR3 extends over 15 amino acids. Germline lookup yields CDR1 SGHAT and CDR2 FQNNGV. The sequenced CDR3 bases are TGTGCCAGCAGCCGCGGACTAAGCTCCTACAATGAG. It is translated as CASSRGLSSYNE. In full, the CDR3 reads CASSRGLSSYNEQFF. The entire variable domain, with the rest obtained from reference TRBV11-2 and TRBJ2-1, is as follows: EAGVAQSPRYKIIEKRQSVAFWCNPISGHATLYWYQQILGQGPKLLIQFQNNGVVDDSQLPKDRFSAERLKGVDSTLKIQPAKLEDSAVYLCASSRGLSSYNEQFFGPGTRLTVL.

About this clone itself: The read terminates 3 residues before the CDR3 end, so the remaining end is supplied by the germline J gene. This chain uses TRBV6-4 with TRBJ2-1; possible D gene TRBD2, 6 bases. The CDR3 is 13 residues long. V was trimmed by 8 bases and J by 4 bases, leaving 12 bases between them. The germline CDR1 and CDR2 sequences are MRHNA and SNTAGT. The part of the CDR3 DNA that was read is TGTGCCAGCTCAACTAGCTCATACAATGAG. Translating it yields CASSTSSYNE. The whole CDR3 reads CASSTSSYNEQFF.

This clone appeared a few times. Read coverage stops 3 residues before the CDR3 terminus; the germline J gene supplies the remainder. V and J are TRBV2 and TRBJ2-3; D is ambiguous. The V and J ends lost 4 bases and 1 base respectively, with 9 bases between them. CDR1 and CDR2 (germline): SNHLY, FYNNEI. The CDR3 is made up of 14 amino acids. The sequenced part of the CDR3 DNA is TGTGCCAGCAGTGTAGGGCAGCGCACAGATACG. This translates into CASSVGQRTDT. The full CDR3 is CASSVGQRTDTQYF.

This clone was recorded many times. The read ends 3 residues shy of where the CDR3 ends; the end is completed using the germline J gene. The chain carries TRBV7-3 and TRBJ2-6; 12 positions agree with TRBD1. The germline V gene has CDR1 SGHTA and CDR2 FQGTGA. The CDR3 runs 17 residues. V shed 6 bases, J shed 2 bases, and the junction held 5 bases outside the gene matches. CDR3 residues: CASRPGQGAAGANVLTF. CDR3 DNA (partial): TGTGCCAGCAGGCCGGGACAGGGGGCTGCTGGGGCCAACGTC.

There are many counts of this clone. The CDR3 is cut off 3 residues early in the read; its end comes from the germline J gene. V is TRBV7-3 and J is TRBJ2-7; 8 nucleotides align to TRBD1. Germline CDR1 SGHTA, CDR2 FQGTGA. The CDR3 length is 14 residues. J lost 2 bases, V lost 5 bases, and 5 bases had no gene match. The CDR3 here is CASSTQGGPYEQYF. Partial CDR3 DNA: TGTGCCAGCAGCACACAGGGGGGCCCCTACGAG.

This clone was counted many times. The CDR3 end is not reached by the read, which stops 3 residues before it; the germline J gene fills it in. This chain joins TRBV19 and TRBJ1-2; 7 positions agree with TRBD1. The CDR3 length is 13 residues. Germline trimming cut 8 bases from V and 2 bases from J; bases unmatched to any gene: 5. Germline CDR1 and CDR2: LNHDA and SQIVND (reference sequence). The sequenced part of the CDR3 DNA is TGTGCCAGTGGAACAGGGGCAAACTATGGC. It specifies CASGTGANYG. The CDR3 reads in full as CASGTGANYGYTF.